These 8 T cell receptor beta chains originate from one sample sequenced in a study of blood T cell repertoires in COVID-19. Clones were read by immunoSEQ multiplex PCR, and TCRdb kept only the in-frame ones, dropping some. This sample has about 440,000 clones, with about 91% found just once. The source material was peripheral blood. All receptors come from a woman between 50 and 59 years old with COVID-19, enrolled during active disease.

This chain uses TRBV3-1 (or the pseudogene TRBV3-2) with TRBJ2-5; 11 bases map to TRBD2. The trim removed 4 bases at V and 4 bases at J, leaving 5 bases unmatched. Germline V CDR1 and CDR2: LGHDT, YNNKEL (reference sequence). The CDR3 totals 15 residues. The CDR3 bases are TGTGCCAGCAGCCTAACAGGGACTAGCGGAGAGACCCAGTACTTC. Its protein is CASSLTGTSGETQYF.

V is TRBV5-6 and J is TRBJ2-1, with 8 bases identical to TRBD2. Per the germline V gene, CDR1 is SGHDT and CDR2 is YYEEEE. Trimming removed 0 bases from V and 5 bases from J; junction bases left unmatched: 7. CDR3 length: 16 residues. The CDR3 sequence: CASSLVGGRKDNEQFF. CDR3 in DNA: TGTGCCAGCAGCTTGGTGGGCGGGAGGAAGGACAATGAGCAGTTCTTC. The full variable domain, with the rest looked up from reference TRBV5-6 and TRBJ2-1, is DAGVTQSPTHLIKTRGQQVTLRCSPKSGHDTVSWYQQALGQGPQFIFQYYEEEERQRGNFPDRFSGHQFPNYSSELNVNALLLGDSALYLCASSLVGGRKDNEQFFGPGTRLTVL.

The chain joins TRBV6-5 to TRBJ2-2, with unresolved D. Germline CDR1 is MNHEY and CDR2 is SVGAGI. CDR3 size: 11 residues. Trimming removed 8 bases from V and 7 bases from J, with 8 bases in between. CDR3 region: CASGRSGELFF. In DNA form, the CDR3 reads TGTGCCAGCGGAAGGAGCGGGGAGCTGTTTTTT.

The V and J genes are TRBV6-2 or TRBV6-3 and TRBJ1-1; tentatively, D is TRBD1 (6 bases). Trimming took 4 bases from V and 13 from J, leaving 19 bases between them. Germline lookup yields CDR1 MNHEY and CDR2 SVGEGT. This CDR3 region has 13 residues. CDR3 sequence: CASSSWTEWDVFF. CDR3 nucleotides: TGTGCCAGCAGTTCTTGGACAGAGTGGGACGTTTTCTTT.

The rearrangement links TRBV15 to TRBJ1-2, with TRBD1 as a possible D gene (5 bases). V gave up 0 bases and J gave up 4 bases, with 12 bases separating them. Germline CDR1 is LNHNV and CDR2 is YYDKDF (reference sequence). This CDR3 contains 15 residues. CDR3 bases: TGTGCCACCAGCAGAGAGTTTGACAGTCTCTATGGCTACACCTTC. Amino acids: CATSREFDSLYGYTF. The whole variable domain, filled in from reference TRBV15 and TRBJ1-2, reads DAMVIQNPRYQVTQFGKPVTLSCSQTLNHNVMYWYQQKSSQAPKLLFHYYDKDFNNEADTPDNFQSRRPNTSFCFLDIRSPGLGDTAMYLCATSREFDSLYGYTFGSGTRLTVV.

V gene TRBV19 combines with J gene TRBJ1-2; a weak D match, TRBD1 (6 bases). Germline V CDR1 and CDR2: LNHDA, SQIVND (reference sequence). Deletions cut 7 bases from V and 3 bases from J, with 18 bases between. CDR3 size: 15 residues. The CDR3 sequence is CASTRQGQSYYGYTF. The CDR3 DNA follows: TGTGCCAGTACCCGCCAAGGACAGAGCTACTATGGCTACACCTTC.

This chain joins TRBV10-1 and TRBJ2-1, with 7 bases aligning to TRBD1. The germline V gene has CDR1 WNHNN and CDR2 SYGVQD (reference sequence). There are 11 residues in the CDR3. Losses at the gene ends were 5 bases for V and 10 bases for J; bases not matched to a gene: 2. CDR3 protein: CASSPDREQFF. The CDR3 nucleotides read TGCGCCAGCAGTCCGGACAGGGAGCAGTTCTTC.

Comment on this clone: A read error may account for a junction end that differs from germline. The chain employs TRBV7-9 and TRBJ2-1; the match to TRBD2 covers 8 bases. This CDR3 has 14 residues. CDR1 is SEHNR, CDR2 FQNEAQ, per germline (reference sequence). The CDR3 bases are TGTGCCAGCAGCTTAGGTTTCGGGACTAGTCGAAATATCTTC. Translating gives CASSLGFGTSRNIF.